The 3 T cell receptor beta chains below come from one sample, sequenced in a study of T cell responses to AZD1222 COVID-19 vaccine listed by TCRdb under 2021. The library was generated by the immunoSEQ multiplex PCR assay. TCRdb re-hosts the immuneACCESS table, in-frame sequences only. Its copies lack some clones; in the studies checked, an unresolved V gene accounts for under half of them, and the cause for the rest is not known. Here the sample has 150,000 to 200,000 clones; 94% occur a single time. Jointly, the top ten make up approximately 4.8% of the sample. The intended sense of this specimen's time point label: about 28 days (+/-7) after the second vaccine dose. The input for sequencing was peripheral blood, taken 28 days after the second AZD1222 dose. The receptors were gathered from an adult who received the AZD1222 COVID-19 vaccine.

The chain couples TRBV28 to TRBJ2-1; 11 bases are shared with TRBD2. CDR1 and CDR2 (germline): MDHEN, SYDVKM. Losses at the gene ends were 3 bases for V and 4 bases for J; bases not matched to a gene: 2. This CDR3 has 15 residues. As DNA, the CDR3 is TGTGCCAGCAGTTTCTCTAGCGGGAGGTACAATGAGCAGTTCTTC. Translating it yields CASSFSSGRYNEQFF. Complete variable domain (other parts from reference TRBV28 and TRBJ2-1): DVKVTQSSRYLVKRTGEKVFLECVQDMDHENMFWYRQDPGLGLRLIYFSYDVKMKEKGDIPEGYSVSREKKERFSLILESASTNQTSMYLCASSFSSGRYNEQFFGPGTRLTVL.

This chain links TRBV19 with TRBJ1-2; possible D gene TRBD1, 5 bases. CDR1 LNHDA and CDR2 SQIVND come from the germline V gene (reference sequence). CDR3 length: 13 amino acids. Trimming removed 2 bases from V and 5 bases from J, with 9 bases in between. This CDR3 reads CASSIRTTYGYTF. Here the CDR3 DNA reads TGTGCCAGTAGTATACGGACAACGTATGGCTACACCTTC.

The gene calls are TRBV6-5 and TRBJ2-2, with a weak D call TRBD2 (6 bases). The germline V and J ends were trimmed by 8 bases and 0 bases, with 13 bases remaining between them. This CDR3 is 15 amino acids long. From germline, CDR1 is MNHEY and CDR2 SVGAGI. Here the CDR3 reads CASAGGTANTGELFF. The DNA of the CDR3 is TGTGCCAGCGCCGGGGGTACGGCGAACACCGGGGAGCTGTTTTTT.